This TCR beta chain was identified in a study of cytomegalovirus exposure and HLA in healthy donors. Healthy bone marrow donors supplied every sample. This clone was detected once. What it binds is unknown. PCR primers comprised 60 Vbeta and 13 Jbeta primers. TCRdb's table, derived via immunoSEQ multiplex PCR, lists solely in-frame clones and lacks some. The table includes just over 85,000 clones, over 70% detected once. In germline, CDR1 is LNHDA, CDR2 SQIVND (reference sequence). Trimming took 8 bases from V and 1 from J; bases not matched to a gene: 6. The CDR3 consists of 14 residues. General study findings and limits: In an earlier analysis, most TCR beta V segments were productive about 90% or about 30% of the time. Rarity held for most TCR sequences, but there were some public TCRs that occurred in many donors.

Source material: PBMCs. This receptor was obtained from a man between 40 and 49 years old in good health and CMV-seronegative. The V and J genes are TRBV19 and TRBJ2-5; TRBD2 aligns across 8 bases. CDR3 sequence: CASSYSGVQETQYF. CDR3 nucleotide sequence: TGTGCCAGTTCGTATAGCGGGGTCCAAGAGACCCAGTACTTC.